The 2 T cell receptor beta chains below come from one sample, sequenced in a study of early T cells in non-severe SARS-CoV-2 infection. Using its own MiXCR run on the 5' RACE reads, TCRdb lists one record per CDR3 protein. This table has about 22,000 distinct CDR3 sequences, roughly 4.5% appearing once. Sequencing was carried out using whole blood. The receptors were gathered from an adult who was a healthcare worker with PCR-confirmed SARS-CoV-2 infection or an uninfected control (not recorded which).

This clonotype has a count of ten or more. J is TRBJ1-1 and V is TRBV18; no clear D gene. V was shortened by 3 bases and J by 8 bases, with 22 bases between the two germline ends. The CDR3 runs 16 residues. Per the germline V gene, CDR1 is KGHSH and CDR2 is LQKENI. CDR3 DNA sequence: TGTGCCAGCTCACCTATAGAGGGCGACTTGGGCCTGGAAGCTTTCTTT. Translating gives CASSPIEGDLGLEAFF. Full variable domain (outside the CDR3, taken from reference TRBV18 and TRBJ1-1): NAGVMQNPRHLVRRRGQEARLRCSPMKGHSHVYWYRQLPEEGLKFMVYLQKENIIDESGMPKERFSAEFPKEGPSILRIQQVVRGDSAAYFCASSPIEGDLGLEAFFGQGTRLTVV.

This clonotype is categorized as medium-sized. This chain links TRBV24-1 with TRBJ1-2; the D is unclear. The CDR3 extends over 12 amino acids. V shed 2 bases and J shed 3 bases, with 3 bases lying between them. Per germline, CDR1 KGHDR and CDR2 SFDVKD. The DNA for the CDR3 is TGTGCCACCAGTGATTACTACTATGGCTACACCTTC. This gives the protein CATSDYYYGYTF.